This TCR beta chain is from a study of T cell changes during pregnancy in multiple sclerosis. The germline V and J ends were trimmed by 5 bases and 1 base, with 8 bases remaining between them. The V gene's germline CDR1 is SGHRS and CDR2 YFSETQ. There are 13 residues in the CDR3. Profiled with immunoSEQ multiplex PCR; TCRdb holds only in-frame clones, not every one. The sample comprises about 71,000 clones, over 85% of which are singletons, and 1.2% rests with the top ten. Sequenced material: peripheral blood, taken in the third trimester of pregnancy. This sequence was found in a female donor with multiple sclerosis, enrolled in a pregnancy study. The V call is TRBV5-1, the J call TRBJ2-3; D possibly corresponds to TRBD1 (5 bases). CDR3 in DNA: TGCGCCAGCAGAATAGGGGGCACAGATACGCAGTATTTT. Its translation: CASRIGGTDTQYF.